This T cell receptor beta chain was retrieved from a study of blood T cell repertoires in COVID-19 (dated by TCRdb to the early 2020s). Broadly, across the study: Samples from collaborators originated in the United States, Italy and Spain and spanned both the acute and convalescent phases of COVID-19. The prospective study material was composed of cDNA or gDNA derived from T cells, B-cell-depleted T cells, or PBMCs. Deeply sampled blood TCRbeta repertoires from subjects exposed to, actively infected with, or recovered from COVID-19 were included in the dataset. The repertoires were made available in a free public database intended to serve as a resource for research on the immune response to SARS-CoV-2. Samples came from the ongoing ImmuneRACE study (first 160 participants) plus 1,254 subjects from 6 global collaborators. A de-identified subject ID, COVID-19 status, age in years and sex were almost always included in the sample metadata. Where available, HLA class I and class II types were obtained from metadata supplied by the sample provider rather than from assay-based typing. Here is what the overall study found, with its caveats: How much clinical and demographic metadata was included differed by source and by participant, and the metadata was provided uncurated.

With regard to this clone: The clone's antigen remains unknown. No per-base quality is available; no much larger clone lies one base away.

At one collaborating source in Seattle, patients were enrolled during active infection and were followed longitudinally through the course of disease. The collaborating institutions used their own protocols to collect whole blood in K2EDTA tubes. For TCRbeta analysis, collaborators shipped samples as frozen whole blood, isolated PBMCs, or DNA extracted from either of those sample types. From the cysteine through the phenylalanine, the CDR3 covers 17 amino acids. Kept here is only the CDR3 DNA, which spans 51 bases and is read in frame from base 1. For this chain, trimming is 0 bases at the V end and 6 bases at the J end, and the number of junction bases without a gene match is 9. Per the germline V gene, SGHVS is the CDR1 and FNYEAQ is the CDR2. TCRbeta CDR3 regions were amplified from genomic DNA by means of the immunoSEQ Assay, a bias-controlled multiplex PCR. Per the authors' processing: Nucleated cell counts per sample were estimated from amplification of reference gene primers within the assay. To quantify the absolute abundance of each unique TCRbeta CDR3 rearrangement, sequence reads were collapsed and filtered. For each sample, productive Simpson clonality was calculated by taking the square root of Simpson's diversity index across productive rearrangements. TCRdb re-hosts the immuneACCESS table, in-frame sequences only. Its copies lack some clones; in the studies checked, an unresolved V gene accounts for under half of them, and the cause for the rest is not known. The V and J calls and the clone size are those of that table, but D and trimming were determined from the DNA. The sample includes about 160,000 clones, with 79% observed a single time. The ten largest clones add up to around 8.1% of the sample.

The specimen sequenced was peripheral blood. The receptor was isolated from a woman aged 60-75 years with COVID-19, enrolled during active disease. The rearrangement combines TRBV7-6 with TRBJ2-3; TRBD2 fits 10 bases in the junction. The CDR3 in this case is CASSLAGLAGAGDTQYF. The nucleotide sequence reads as follows: TGTGCCAGCAGCTTAGCGGGTCTAGCGGGAGCGGGGGATACGCAGTATTTT.